This TCR beta chain emerged from a study of blood T cell repertoires in COVID-19. Clinical history reported by participants formed the basis on which cohorts were assigned. In germline, CDR1 is KGHDR, CDR2 SFDVKD. V lost 3 bases, J lost 1 base, and 5 bases stayed unmatched. The CDR3 runs 16 residues. Repertoires were generated with immunoSEQ multiplex PCR, while TCRdb's copy carries only in-frame clones and drops some. This table holds some 97,000 clones, 65% to 90% found once. The sample was PBMCs or T cells enriched from blood (not recorded which). The V and J genes are TRBV24-1 and TRBJ1-5; 7 bases are a match to TRBD1. This sequence was found in a woman aged 45 to 65 who had recovered from COVID-19. CDR3 DNA: TGTGCCACCAGTGATCCATCAGGGGGGAGCAATCAGCCCCAGCATTTT. It is translated as CATSDPSGGSNQPQHF.